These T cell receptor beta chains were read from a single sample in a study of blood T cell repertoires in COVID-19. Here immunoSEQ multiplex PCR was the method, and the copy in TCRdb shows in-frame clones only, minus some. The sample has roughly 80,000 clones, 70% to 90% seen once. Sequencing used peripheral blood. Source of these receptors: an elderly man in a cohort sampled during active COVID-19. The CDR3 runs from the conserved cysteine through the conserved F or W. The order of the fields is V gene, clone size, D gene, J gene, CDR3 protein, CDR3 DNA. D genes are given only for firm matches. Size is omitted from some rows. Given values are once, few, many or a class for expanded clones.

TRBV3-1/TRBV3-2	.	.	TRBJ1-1	CASSHGRAGAAEAFF	TGTGCCAGCAGCCACGGACGGGCAGGGGCCGCTGAAGCTTTCTTT
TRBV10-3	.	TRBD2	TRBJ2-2	CAISEWSGVGTGELFF	TGTGCCATCAGTGAGTGGAGCGGGGTCGGCACCGGGGAGCTGTTTTTT
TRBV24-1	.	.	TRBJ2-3	CATSGRGTGTDTQYF	TGTGCCACCAGTGGACGGGGGACCGGCACAGATACGCAGTATTTT
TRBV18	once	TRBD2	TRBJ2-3	CASSLLAGRTDTQYF	TGTGCCAGCTCGCTACTAGCGGGGCGCACAGATACGCAGTATTTT
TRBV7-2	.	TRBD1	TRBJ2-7	CASSLVATGANEQYF	TGTGCCAGCAGCTTAGTCGCGACAGGGGCCAACGAGCAGTACTTC
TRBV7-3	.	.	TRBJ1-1	CASSFNRNTEAFF	TGTGCCAGCAGTTTTAACAGGAACACTGAAGCTTTCTTT
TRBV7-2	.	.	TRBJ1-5	CASSLIGANQPQHF	TGTGCCAGCAGCTTAATAGGGGCGAATCAGCCCCAGCATTTT
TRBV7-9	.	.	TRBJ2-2	CASSADSNAGELFF	TGTGCCAGCAGCGCAGACAGTAATGCCGGGGAGCTGTTTTTT
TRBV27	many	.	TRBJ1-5	CASSTLLRRPQHF	TGTGCCAGCAGTACCCTTCTAAGGAGGCCCCAGCATTTT
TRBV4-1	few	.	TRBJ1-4	CASSQGRGVDFEKLFF	TGCGCCAGCAGCCAAGGCAGGGGAGTCGATTTCGAAAAACTGTTTTTT
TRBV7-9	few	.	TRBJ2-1	CASSLRENEQFF	TGTGCCAGCAGCCTAAGGGAGAATGAGCAGTTCTTC